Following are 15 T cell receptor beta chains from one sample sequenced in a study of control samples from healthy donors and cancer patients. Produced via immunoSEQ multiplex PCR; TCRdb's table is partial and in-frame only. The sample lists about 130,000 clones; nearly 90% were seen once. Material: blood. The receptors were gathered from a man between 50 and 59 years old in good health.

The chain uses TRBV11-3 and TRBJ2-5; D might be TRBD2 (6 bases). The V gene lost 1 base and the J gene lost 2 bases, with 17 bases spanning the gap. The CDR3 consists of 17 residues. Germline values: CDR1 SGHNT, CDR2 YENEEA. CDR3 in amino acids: CASSLVRRGDLQETQYF. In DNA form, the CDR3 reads TGTGCCAGCAGCTTAGTACGGAGGGGCGACTTACAAGAGACCCAGTACTTC.

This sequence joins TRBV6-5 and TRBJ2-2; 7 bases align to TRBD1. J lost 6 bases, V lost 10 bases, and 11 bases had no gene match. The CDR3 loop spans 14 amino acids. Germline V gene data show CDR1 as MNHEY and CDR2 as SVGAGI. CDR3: CATGEGARAGELFF. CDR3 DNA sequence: TGTGCCACCGGCGAGGGGGCGCGCGCCGGGGAGCTGTTTTTT.

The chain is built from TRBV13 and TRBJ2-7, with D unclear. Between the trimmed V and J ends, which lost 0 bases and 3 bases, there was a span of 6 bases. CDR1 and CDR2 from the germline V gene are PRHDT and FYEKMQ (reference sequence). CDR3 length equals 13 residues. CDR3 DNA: TGTGCCAGCAGCTTAGGACTAAACTACGAGCAGTACTTC. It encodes CASSLGLNYEQYF.

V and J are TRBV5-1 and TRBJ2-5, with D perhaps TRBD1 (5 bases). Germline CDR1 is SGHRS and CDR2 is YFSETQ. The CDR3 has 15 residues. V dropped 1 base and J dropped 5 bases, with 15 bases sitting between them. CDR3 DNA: TGCGCCAGCAGCTTGTCGTCAGGGTTTGGCGAGACCCAGTACTTC. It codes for CASSLSSGFGETQYF.

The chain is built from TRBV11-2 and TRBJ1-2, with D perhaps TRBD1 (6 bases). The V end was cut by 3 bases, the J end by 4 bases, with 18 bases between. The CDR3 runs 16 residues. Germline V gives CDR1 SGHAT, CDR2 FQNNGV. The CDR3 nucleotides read TGTGCCAGCAGCTTCGTACAGGGTTTAGGGGCCTATGGCTACACCTTC. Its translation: CASSFVQGLGAYGYTF.

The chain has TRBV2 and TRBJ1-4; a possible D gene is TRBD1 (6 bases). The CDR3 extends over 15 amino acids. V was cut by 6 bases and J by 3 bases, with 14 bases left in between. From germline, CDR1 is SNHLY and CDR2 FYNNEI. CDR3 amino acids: CASRGEGQPNEKLFF. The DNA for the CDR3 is TGTGCCAGCAGGGGAGAGGGACAACCTAATGAAAAACTGTTTTTT. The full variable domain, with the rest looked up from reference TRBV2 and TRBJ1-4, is EPEVTQTPSHQVTQMGQEVILRCVPISNHLYFYWYRQILGQKVEFLVSFYNNEISEKSEIFDDQFSVERPDGSNFTLKIRSTKLEDSAMYFCASRGEGQPNEKLFFGSGTQLSVL.

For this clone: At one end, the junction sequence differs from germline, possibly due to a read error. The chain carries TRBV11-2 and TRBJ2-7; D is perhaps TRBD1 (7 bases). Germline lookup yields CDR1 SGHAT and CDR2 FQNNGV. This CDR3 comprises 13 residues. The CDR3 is CASSNSQGGRVFF. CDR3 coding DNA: TGTGCCAGCAGTAACAGCCAGGGGGGTCGGGTGTTCTTC.

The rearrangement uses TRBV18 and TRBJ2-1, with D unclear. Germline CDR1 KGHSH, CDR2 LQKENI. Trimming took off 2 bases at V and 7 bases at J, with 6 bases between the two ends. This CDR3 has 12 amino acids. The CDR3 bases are TGTGCCAGCTCACCATCGACAAATGAGCAGTTCTTC. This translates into CASSPSTNEQFF.

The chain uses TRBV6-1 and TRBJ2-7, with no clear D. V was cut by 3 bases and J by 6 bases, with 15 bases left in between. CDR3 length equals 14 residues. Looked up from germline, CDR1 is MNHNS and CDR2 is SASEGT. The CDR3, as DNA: TGTGCCAGCAGTGAGGCCGGCGGTCTTGGCGAGCAGTACTTC. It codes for CASSEAGGLGEQYF.

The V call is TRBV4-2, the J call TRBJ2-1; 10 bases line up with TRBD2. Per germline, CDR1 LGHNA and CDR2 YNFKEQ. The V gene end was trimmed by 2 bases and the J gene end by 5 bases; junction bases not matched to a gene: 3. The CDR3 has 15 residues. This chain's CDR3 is CASSQSGGANNEQFF. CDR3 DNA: TGTGCCAGCAGCCAAAGCGGGGGGGCCAACAATGAGCAGTTCTTC.

CDR3 nucleotides: TGTGCCAGCAGCCCCCGGGAGGTTCCAGGGGAGCAGTACTTC. Protein: CASSPREVPGEQYF. The rearrangement uses TRBV9 and TRBJ2-7; TRBD2 aligns across 7 bases. With V trimmed by 4 bases and J by 7 bases, 11 bases remained unmatched. This CDR3 region has 14 residues. Germline values: CDR1 SGDLS, CDR2 YYNGEE.

The CDR3 DNA follows: TGTGCCAGCAGCTTAGAGGGGGGTGCGGGCAGCCCCAGGATCACTGGAAACACCATATATTTT. It specifies CASSLEGGAGSPRITGNTIYF. The chain uses TRBV7-8 and TRBJ1-3; D might be TRBD1 (6 bases). CDR3 length: 21 amino acids. Germline V gene data show CDR1 as SGHVS and CDR2 as FQNEAQ. The V end lost 1 base, the J end lost 2 bases, and 27 bases lay between the germline ends.

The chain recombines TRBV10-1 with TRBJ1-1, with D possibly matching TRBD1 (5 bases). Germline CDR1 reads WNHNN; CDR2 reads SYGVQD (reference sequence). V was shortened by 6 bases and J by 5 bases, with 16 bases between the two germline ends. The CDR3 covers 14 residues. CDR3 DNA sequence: TGCGCCAGCAGCTACGGGAGGGGCAAGACTGAAGCTTTCTTT. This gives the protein CASSYGRGKTEAFF.

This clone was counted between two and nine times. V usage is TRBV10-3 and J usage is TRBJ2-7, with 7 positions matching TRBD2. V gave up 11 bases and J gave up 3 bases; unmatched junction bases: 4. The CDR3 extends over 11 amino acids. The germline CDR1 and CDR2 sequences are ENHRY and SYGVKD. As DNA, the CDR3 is TGTGCCGTTTCGGGGGGCTACGAGCAGTACTTC. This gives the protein CAVSGGYEQYF.

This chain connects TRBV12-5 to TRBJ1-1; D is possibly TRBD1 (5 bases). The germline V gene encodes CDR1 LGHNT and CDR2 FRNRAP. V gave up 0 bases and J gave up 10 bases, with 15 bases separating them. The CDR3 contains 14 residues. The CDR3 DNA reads TGTGCTAGTGGTTTGGTGACAGACCGTTTGGGAGCTTTCTTT. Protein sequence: CASGLVTDRLGAFF. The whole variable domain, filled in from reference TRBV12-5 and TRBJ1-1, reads DARVTQTPRHKVTEMGQEVTMRCQPILGHNTVFWYRQTMMQGLELLAYFRNRAPLDDSGMPKDRFSAEMPDATLATLKIQPSEPRDSAVYFCASGLVTDRLGAFFGQGTRLTVV.